This T cell receptor beta chain originates from a study of blood T cells in healthy people across ages. General study findings and limits: Per million T cells, TCR beta diversity dropped roughly linearly as age increased.

Trimming took 5 bases from V and 7 from J, leaving 24 bases between them. Germline CDR1 reads SEHNR; CDR2 reads FQNEAQ (reference sequence). The CDR3 is made up of 17 amino acids. Those donating, healthy Caucasian individuals from Russia, were aged 6 to 90. Together with a sample-barcoded 5' primer, a J-beta primer mix was included in a second PCR lasting about 6 to 11 cycles. From the 5' RACE reads, TCRdb called clonotypes with MiXCR, one entry per CDR3 protein. The sample has around 800,000 distinct CDR3 sequences, 25% to 30% seen once. A remark on this clonotype: Its antigen is unknown.

A further study also used this sample, focusing on T cells of mothers and their children. That report notes: Donation involved a few healthy Caucasian mothers and the six children that they had. No persistent microchimeric T cell clones were detected.

This TCR was recovered from a boy aged 5-17 years in good health. The specimen was blood. The V and J genes are TRBV7-9 and TRBJ2-1, with D possibly being TRBD1 (5 bases). This CDR3 is CASSHCNGKGQGNEQFF. The CDR3 nucleotides are TGTGCCAGCAGCCATTGCAATGGGAAGGGGCAAGGTAATGAGCAGTTCTTC.